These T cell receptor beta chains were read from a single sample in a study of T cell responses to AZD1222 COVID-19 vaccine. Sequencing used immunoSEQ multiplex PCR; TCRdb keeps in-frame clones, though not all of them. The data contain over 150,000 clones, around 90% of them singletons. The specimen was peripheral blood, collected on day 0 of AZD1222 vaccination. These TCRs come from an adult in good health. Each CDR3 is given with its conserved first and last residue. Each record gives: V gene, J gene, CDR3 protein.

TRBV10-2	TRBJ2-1	CASNLGSVNEQFF
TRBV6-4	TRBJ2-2	CASSDSSGELFF
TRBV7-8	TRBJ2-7	CASSLEGVVGYEQYF
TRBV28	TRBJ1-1	CASRGSMNTEAFF
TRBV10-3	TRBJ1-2	CAINQGAIDYGYTF
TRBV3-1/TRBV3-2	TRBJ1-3	CASSSSWTGTLGNTIYF
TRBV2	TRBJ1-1	CASSERGRRGTEAFF
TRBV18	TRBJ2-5	CASSPIRGGQETQYF
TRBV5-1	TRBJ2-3	CASSLYPGRSTDTQYF
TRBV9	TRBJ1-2	CASTLSGYGYTF
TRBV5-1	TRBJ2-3	CASGLTGTGTDTQYF
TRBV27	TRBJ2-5	CASSSIGGGEETQYF
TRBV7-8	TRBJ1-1	CASSFRRGNTEAFF
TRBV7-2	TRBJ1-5	CASSFHSNQPQHF
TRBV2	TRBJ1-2	CAKDGQVSANYGYTF
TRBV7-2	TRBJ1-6	CASSLTAVGLDSPLHF
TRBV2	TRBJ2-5	CASSERVVETQYF
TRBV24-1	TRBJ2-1	CATSDSWGITYNEQFF
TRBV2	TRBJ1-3	CASRDGTAGNTIYF
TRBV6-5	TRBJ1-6	CASTIESDSPLHF
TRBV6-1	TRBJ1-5	CASSDLFAQPQHF
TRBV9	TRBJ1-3	CASSGGTGGLSVSGNTIYF
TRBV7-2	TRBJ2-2	CASSLPLMGGPRGGELFF
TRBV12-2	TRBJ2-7	CASRIDRYEQYF
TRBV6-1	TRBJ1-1	CASSEYENTEAFF
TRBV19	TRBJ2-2	CASKPQVGGAGELFF
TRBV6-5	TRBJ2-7	CASRKTGGYEQYF
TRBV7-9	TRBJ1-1	CASSLGRPTEAFF
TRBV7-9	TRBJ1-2	CASSPDTTGGYGYTF
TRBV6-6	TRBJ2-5	CASSYSAGFQETQYF
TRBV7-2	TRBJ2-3	CASSPGGADTQYF
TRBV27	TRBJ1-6	CASSRDRNNSPLHF
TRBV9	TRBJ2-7	CASSSSTGDEQYF
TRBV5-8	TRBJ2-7	CASSPRGMSSYEQYF
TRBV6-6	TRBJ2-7	CASSYGGTGDYEQYF
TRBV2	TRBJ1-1	CASSQSGTQNTEAFF
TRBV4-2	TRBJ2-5	CASSETGETQYF
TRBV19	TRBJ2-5	CAIIKREETQYF
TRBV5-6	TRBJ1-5	CASSFFNGNQPQHF
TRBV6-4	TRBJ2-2	CASSSWSGGPCRLFF
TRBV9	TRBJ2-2	CASSKTGQSNTGELFF
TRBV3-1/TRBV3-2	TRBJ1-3	CASSQDAVGNTIYF
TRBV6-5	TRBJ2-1	CASSSLTSLLVNEQFF
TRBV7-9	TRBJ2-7	CASSLDPNYEQYF
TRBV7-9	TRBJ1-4	CASSSTTNEKLFF
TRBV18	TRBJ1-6	CASSPSGDGSPLHF
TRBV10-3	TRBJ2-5	CAISELAAQETQYF
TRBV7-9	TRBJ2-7	CASSFEYEQYF
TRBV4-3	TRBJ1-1	CASSQDHRQGEAFF
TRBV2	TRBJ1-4	CASSGSYRVTNEKLFF
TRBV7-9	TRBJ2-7	CASSLGRDFYEQYF
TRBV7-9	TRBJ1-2	CASSLGQGPGYTF
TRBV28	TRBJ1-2	CASSRQSSNYGYTF
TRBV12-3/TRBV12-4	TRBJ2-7	CASSYGLYEQYF
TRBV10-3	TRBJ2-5	CAISVTGGETQYF
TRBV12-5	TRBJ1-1	CASGEGGPTNTEAFF
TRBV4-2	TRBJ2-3	CASSQDSPQFDTQYF